Listed below are T cell receptor beta chains from one sample, sequenced in a study of blood T cell repertoires in COVID-19. The repertoire was sequenced with immunoSEQ multiplex PCR; TCRdb's copy has only in-frame clones and lacks some. Of hundreds of thousands of clones listed, around 86% are singletons. The sequenced sample was peripheral blood. All receptors derive from a woman in her twenties or thirties who had recovered from COVID-19. Each CDR3 is given with its conserved first and last residue.

j_call v_call cdr3_aa
TRBJ1-5 TRBV7-2 CASSPRTGHQPQHF
TRBJ1-6 TRBV28 CASSSGFPSSYNSPLHF
TRBJ2-3 TRBV10-3 CAISEGAGGGDTQYF
TRBJ1-5 TRBV27 CASSYGGRNQPQHF
TRBJ2-4 TRBV2 CASSESGPLSLAKNIQYF
TRBJ2-7 TRBV5-5 CASSPGTSEYF
TRBJ2-1 TRBV2 CASSVRGGEQFF
TRBJ1-4 TRBV3-1/TRBV3-2 CASSQGFRASETEKLFF
TRBJ1-1 TRBV13 CASSARTAMNTEAFF
TRBJ2-2 TRBV6-6 CASTLGGTGGTGELFF
TRBJ2-7 TRBV2 CASNGGGIDYEQYF
TRBJ2-1 TRBV3-1/TRBV3-2 CASSQDTSDRGDEQFF
TRBJ1-3 TRBV5-1 CASSLESLSGNTIYF
TRBJ1-3 TRBV6-6 CASSYVVSGNTIYF
TRBJ2-7 TRBV29-1 CSAQNRPYEQYF
TRBJ2-7 TRBV3-1/TRBV3-2 CASSQGTSWDYEQYF
TRBJ1-1 TRBV24-1 CATSDLTGGLNTEAFF
TRBJ1-6 TRBV2 CASSPRQSAYNSPLHF
TRBJ2-3 TRBV27 CASSWGLAGAPDTQYF
TRBJ2-7 TRBV9 CASSPRPGLPDEQYF
TRBJ1-2 TRBV2 CASREAPPGYTF
TRBJ1-2 TRBV4-1 CASSQAPGYGYTF
TRBJ2-7 TRBV3-1/TRBV3-2 CASSQPVPPFEQYF
TRBJ1-2 TRBV2 CASSEGQGTLYGYTF
TRBJ2-6 TRBV9 CASSPTDRSLPSGANVLTF
TRBJ2-1 TRBV30 CAWIPVTGGLREQFF
TRBJ2-2 TRBV9 CASSPSGRANTGELFF
TRBJ2-1 TRBV4-3 CASSPTSVTRYNEQFF
TRBJ2-7 TRBV10-3 CAISETSGVYEQYF
TRBJ2-1 TRBV30 CAWSVSWEDEQFF
TRBJ2-1 TRBV15 CATSRERTPSSYNEQFF
TRBJ2-5 TRBV5-1 CASSLGQGPQETQYF
TRBJ1-1 TRBV5-6 CASSLVGRVAEAFF
TRBJ1-3 TRBV5-1 CASSRGQENTIYF
TRBJ2-1 TRBV7-3 CASSQLGGTSGSKSYNEQFF
TRBJ2-3 TRBV19 CASSILLADTQYF
TRBJ1-5 TRBV2 CASSAEGDGNQPQHF
TRBJ2-5 TRBV5-4 CASDDSGGAQETQYF
TRBJ2-7 TRBV2 CASSGISYEQYF
TRBJ1-6 TRBV3-1/TRBV3-2 CASSQEDSPGTGNSPLHF
TRBJ2-7 TRBV5-6 CASSPAGASGRYEQYF
TRBJ1-2 TRBV25-1 CASSGDRGREGYTF
TRBJ2-7 TRBV19 CASSIGTGFYEQYF
TRBJ1-2 TRBV5-4 CASTISGTDLLSYGYTF
TRBJ2-5 TRBV5-1 CASSLFTNEETQYF
TRBJ1-2 TRBV19 CASSTGQGGFVAF
TRBJ2-3 TRBV6-5 CASSTASGYTDTQYF
TRBJ1-1 TRBV27 CASSETGIPEAFF
TRBJ2-1 TRBV4-3 CASSQDNAVLNEQFF
TRBJ2-7 TRBV3-1/TRBV3-2 CASSSVSEQYF
TRBJ1-5 TRBV29-1 CSVVAGQDQPQHF
TRBJ1-1 TRBV11-2 CASSLDRRTEAFF
TRBJ1-5 TRBV7-9 CASSFGGGGQPQHF
TRBJ2-7 TRBV29-1 CSVPGQGLYEQYF
TRBJ2-2 TRBV29-1 CSVEVPGTGELFF
TRBJ2-3 TRBV6-5 CASRGTGEDTQYF
TRBJ2-1 TRBV7-9 CASSLTLAGGEQFF
TRBJ2-5 TRBV18 CASSRTGHEETQYF